One and the same sample provided the 18 T cell receptor beta chains below, sequenced in a study of blood T cell repertoires in COVID-19. This table comes from immunoSEQ multiplex PCR, and its TCRdb copy is limited to in-frame clones, with some not included. Of around 310,000 clones listed, around 90% are singletons. Material for sequencing was PBMCs or T cells enriched from blood (not recorded which). These receptors all stem from a man younger than 45 who had recovered from COVID-19.

The chain couples TRBV10-2 to TRBJ1-5; 8 bases match TRBD1. With 6 bases clipped from V and 5 bases from J, the junction kept 9 bases outside the gene matches. The CDR3 spans 15 residues. In germline, CDR1 is WSHSY, CDR2 SAAADI. The CDR3 loop reads CASRTSGGGDQPQHF. The CDR3 DNA sequence: TGCGCCAGCAGGACGTCAGGGGGCGGGGATCAGCCCCAGCATTTT.

The chain has TRBV3-1 (or the pseudogene TRBV3-2) and TRBJ2-3; 10 nucleotides match TRBD1. The junction had 8 bases not matched to a gene; V was cut back by 1 base and J by 10 bases. The CDR3 totals 15 residues. CDR1 and CDR2 (germline): LGHDT, YNNKEL (reference sequence). CDR3 sequence reads: CASSQGTGGSFPQYF. In DNA, the CDR3 is TGTGCCAGCAGCCAAGGGACAGGGGGTTCCTTCCCGCAGTATTTT.

This clone was counted a few times. Written as DNA, the CDR3 is TGTGCCAGCAGCAGGGAAATGGGACTAGCTCGGACCGGGGAGCTGTTTTTT. This encodes CASSREMGLARTGELFF. The chain uses TRBV5-4 and TRBJ2-2, with 9 bases matching TRBD2. The CDR3 covers 17 residues. Germline CDR1 is SGHNT and CDR2 is YYREEE (reference sequence). V dropped 4 bases and J dropped 5; count of bases not matched to a gene: 12.

CDR3 loop: CASSWRRRSGAGTDTQYF. Here the CDR3 DNA reads TGTGCCAGCAGCTGGAGACGTCGAAGCGGGGCGGGAACAGATACGCAGTATTTT. The chain joins TRBV7-9 to TRBJ2-3; TRBD2 aligns across 7 bases. CDR3 size: 18 residues. The germline V gene has CDR1 SEHNR and CDR2 FQNEAQ (reference sequence). The trim removed 4 bases at V and 3 bases at J, leaving 16 bases unmatched. The full variable domain, in which reference TRBV7-9 and TRBJ2-3 provide the parts outside the CDR3, is DTGVSQNPRHKITKRGQNVTFRCDPISEHNRLYWYRQTLGQGPEFLTYFQNEAQLEKSRLLSDRFSAERPKGSFSTLEIQRTEQGDSAMYLCASSWRRRSGAGTDTQYFGPGTRLTVL.

This clone has only one observation. The CDR3 DNA sequence: TGTGCCAGCAGGGGTAGAACCACAGGGGAGGGCTACACCTTC. Protein: CASRGRTTGEGYTF. This rearrangement joins TRBV28 to TRBJ1-2; TRBD1 agrees at 7 bases. Trimming cost V 6 bases and J 8 bases; bases outside gene matches: 12. Germline CDR1 reads MDHEN; CDR2 reads SYDVKM. The CDR3 consists of 14 residues.

The J gene is TRBJ2-3, the V gene TRBV21-1; TRBD2 is the table's D call and was not checked against the DNA. TRBV21-1 is designated a pseudogene. CDR3 length: 16 residues. CDR3 sequence: CASSDRTSGVTDTQYF. DNA for the CDR3: TGTGCCAGCAGCGACCGGACTAGCGGGGTCACAGATACGCAGTATTTT.

This clone was detected once. The rearrangement uses TRBV29-1 and TRBJ1-1; D ambiguous. Germline lookup yields CDR1 SQVTM and CDR2 ANQGSEA. The germline V and J ends were trimmed by 5 bases and 1 base, with 11 bases remaining between them. The CDR3 consists of 13 residues. The CDR3, as DNA: TGCAGCGTTCTGGCAGTTCCGAACACTGAAGCTTTCTTT. Translated: CSVLAVPNTEAFF.

The chain employs TRBV19 and TRBJ2-1; possibly TRBD1 for D (5 bases). The CDR3 runs 15 residues. The germline gives CDR1 LNHDA, CDR2 SQIVND (reference sequence). Between the trimmed V and J ends, which lost 1 base and 1 base, there was a span of 8 bases. CDR3: CASSIAQGSYNEQFF. CDR3 DNA: TGTGCCAGTAGTATAGCTCAGGGTTCCTACAATGAGCAGTTCTTC.

This clone was observed once. The chain uses TRBV23-1 and TRBJ2-2; D ambiguous. Being an ORF, TRBV23-1 has a function that is uncertain. V was pared by 3 bases and J by 7 bases, with 9 bases between. CDR3 size: 13 residues. CDR3 coding DNA: TGCGCCAGCAGTCACGACCGCGGCGGGGAGCTGTTTTTT. Protein: CASSHDRGGELFF.

The CDR3 sequence: CASSVSSGDTEAFF. Here the CDR3 DNA reads TGTGCCAGCAGCGTATCTTCCGGGGACACTGAAGCTTTCTTT. This chain links TRBV9 with TRBJ1-1; unclear D gene. V dropped 1 base and J dropped 3 bases, with 10 bases sitting between them. Germline V gene data show CDR1 as SGDLS and CDR2 as YYNGEE. This CDR3 is 14 amino acids long.

The J gene is TRBJ2-7, the V gene TRBV3-1 (or the pseudogene TRBV3-2); 7 bases are shared with TRBD1. V gave up 3 bases and J gave up 0 bases; unmatched junction bases: 5. CDR3 length: 15 residues. Germline V gene lookup returns CDR1 LGHDT and CDR2 YNNKEL (reference sequence). The chain's CDR3 is CASSQGRGSSYEQYF. DNA of the CDR3: TGTGCCAGCAGCCAGGGCAGGGGGAGCTCCTACGAGCAGTACTTC.

The gene calls are TRBV30 and TRBJ1-6; 9 bases match TRBD1. The ends lost 3 bases at V and 17 bases at J; junction bases unmatched: 8. Germline V gene lookup returns CDR1 GTSNPN and CDR2 SVGIG (reference sequence). This CDR3 is 12 amino acids long. Here the CDR3 DNA reads TGTGCCTGGAGACCTACAGGGGGCCGGTTCCACTTT. Its protein product is CAWRPTGGRFHF.

This chain links TRBV5-1 with TRBJ1-6; D might be TRBD1 (6 bases). Per germline, CDR1 SGHRS and CDR2 YFSETQ. Between the trimmed V and J ends, which lost 4 bases and 0 bases, there was a span of 23 bases. The CDR3 runs to 20 residues. CDR3 in DNA: TGCGCCAGCAGCGCTACTCCCGACAGGCCTTTGAGCTCCTATAATTCACCCCTCCACTTT. Amino acid sequence: CASSATPDRPLSSYNSPLHF.

The chain employs TRBV15 and TRBJ1-1, with D perhaps matching TRBD1 (6 bases). V shed 1 base and J shed 4 bases, with 13 bases lying between them. In germline, CDR1 is LNHNV, CDR2 YYDKDF (reference sequence). The CDR3 has 15 residues. The CDR3 bases are TGTGCCACCAGCAGAGGGGGCAGGGGTCCCACTGAAGCTTTCTTT. Residues: CATSRGGRGPTEAFF. The whole variable domain, filled in from reference TRBV15 and TRBJ1-1, reads DAMVIQNPRYQVTQFGKPVTLSCSQTLNHNVMYWYQQKSSQAPKLLFHYYDKDFNNEADTPDNFQSRRPNTSFCFLDIRSPGLGDTAMYLCATSRGGRGPTEAFFGQGTRLTVV.

This chain links TRBV2 with TRBJ2-5; tentatively, D is TRBD2 (6 bases). The CDR3 is 14 residues long. Germline V lookup: CDR1 SNHLY, CDR2 FYNNEI. Trimming stripped 8 bases from V and 0 bases from J, with 13 bases between. CDR3: CASVGTQYQETQYF. The CDR3, as DNA: TGTGCCAGCGTTGGGACTCAGTACCAAGAGACCCAGTACTTC.

This clone was observed a few times. The rearrangement links TRBV5-5 to TRBJ1-6; D is unclear. The CDR3 spans 15 residues. CDR1 is SGHKS, CDR2 YYEKEE, per germline (reference sequence). V shed 3 bases and J shed 0 bases, with 7 bases lying between them. The CDR3 sequence: CASSSGLSYNSPLHF. DNA for the CDR3: TGTGCCAGCAGCTCCGGACTCTCCTATAATTCACCCCTCCACTTT.

This clone was counted a few times. The chain uses TRBV14 and TRBJ2-7, with no clear D. Germline loops: CDR1 SGHDN, CDR2 FVKESK. The CDR3 contains 13 residues. Deletions cut 1 base from V and 3 bases from J, with 7 bases between. CDR3 nucleotides: TGTGCCAGCAGCCAAGCGTCCGGCTACGAGCAGTACTTC. Translation gives CASSQASGYEQYF.

J is TRBJ1-1 and V is TRBV5-1; 11 bases are shared with TRBD1. The trim removed 4 bases at V and 3 bases at J, leaving 5 bases unmatched. Germline CDR1 is SGHRS and CDR2 is YFSETQ. The CDR3 length is 15 residues. CDR3 sequence (DNA): TGCGCCAGCAGCGAGGGGACAGGGGGATACACTGAAGCTTTCTTT. This encodes CASSEGTGGYTEAFF.